This T cell receptor (beta chain) derives from a study of cytomegalovirus exposure and HLA in healthy donors. Study in general: Unique TCRs from HLA-typed donors, 80 million to 90 million of them, were held in an early data release.

Germline V CDR1 and CDR2: SNHLY, FYNNEI. The CDR3 length is 14 residues. Unmatched junction bases numbered 7, after V lost 6 bases and J lost 3 bases. A remark on this clone: Its target is not known.

PCR amplification relied on 60 Vbeta primers (plus 13 Jbeta primers). Repertoires were generated with immunoSEQ multiplex PCR, while TCRdb's copy carries only in-frame clones and drops some. The sample has roughly 220,000 clones, 75% to 90% seen once. Study-level points and caveats: Reports described diagnosis of cytomegalovirus status by the classifier as highly specific and sensitive. TCR sequences were mostly rare, though some public TCRs occurred in many donors.

This chain connects TRBV2 to TRBJ2-7; 8 nucleotides align to TRBD1. The TCR was taken from a woman in her forties in good health and CMV-seronegative. Sequenced input: PBMCs. The CDR3 DNA follows: TGTGCCAGCAGGGGCACCGGGACAGGCTACGAGCAGTACTTC. This encodes CASRGTGTGYEQYF.